A selection of T cell receptor beta chains follows, all from one sample in a study of T cells in localized non-small cell lung cancer. Sequencing was performed with immunoSEQ multiplex PCR; in TCRdb, only in-frame clones are kept and a portion is missing. The sample records roughly 3,400 clones, under 35% being singletons. The source was lung tumor tissue, collected before any cancer treatment. The receptors here all came from a man aged 40 to 70 with stage I lung adenocarcinoma. Both conserved end residues are part of each CDR3. D genes are given only for firm matches. The size field is filled for only some rows; it gives once, few, many or a size class.

CASSPGPETQYF	TGTGCCAGCTCACCAGGCCCAGAGACCCAGTACTTC	.	TRBJ2-5	TRBV18	.
CASKLEHPNTGELFF	TGTGCCAGCAAATTGGAACACCCGAACACCGGGGAGCTGTTTTTT	.	TRBJ2-2	TRBV6-8	few
CASSFLGLGNIQYF	TGTGCCAGCAGCTTTCTGGGTTTAGGCAACATTCAGTACTTC	.	TRBJ2-4	TRBV11-3	medium-sized
CASSYGGLGYEKLFF	TGTGCCAGCAGCTACGGCGGTCTCGGGTATGAAAAACTGTTTTTT	.	TRBJ1-4	TRBV11-3	few
CASSLVGTGVTGELFF	TGTGCCAGCAGCTTAGTCGGGACGGGGGTCACCGGGGAGCTGTTTTTT	.	TRBJ2-2	TRBV11-3	large
CASSDGYSGNTIYF	TGCGCCAGCAGTGACGGATACTCTGGAAACACCATATATTTT	.	TRBJ1-3	TRBV5-1	.
CASNRPGRLFYEQYF	TGTGCCAGCAACCGCCCAGGACGGTTATTCTACGAGCAGTACTTC	.	TRBJ2-7	TRBV28	few
CASSYNLAGEQYF	TGTGCCAGCAGTTACAATCTAGCGGGCGAGCAGTACTTC	TRBD2	TRBJ2-7	TRBV6-8	.
CASSPLGLYNEQFF	TGTGCCAGCAGCCCCCTAGGGCTCTACAATGAGCAGTTCTTC	.	TRBJ2-1	TRBV9	few
CASSPGTGGTDTQYF	TGTGCCAGCAGTCCCGGGACAGGGGGCACAGATACGCAGTATTTT	TRBD1	TRBJ2-3	TRBV6-8	medium-sized
CATSRAGGSYEQYF	TGTGCCACCAGCAGAGCCGGAGGTTCCTACGAGCAGTACTTC	.	TRBJ2-7	TRBV15	.
CASSSTSPVDEQFF	TGTGCCAGCAGCTCGACTAGCCCTGTGGATGAGCAGTTCTTC	TRBD2	TRBJ2-1	TRBV11-3	.
CASSASLPSGGTDTQYF	TGTGCCAGCAGCGCAAGTCTCCCTAGCGGGGGGACAGATACGCAGTATTTT	TRBD2	TRBJ2-3	TRBV11-3	few
CASSLYPDPENSPLHF	TGTGCCAGCAGTTTATACCCCGACCCGGAGAATTCACCCCTCCACTTT	.	TRBJ1-6	TRBV28	large
CASSRELPSGNTIYF	TGTGCCAGCTCACGGGAGCTCCCCTCTGGAAACACCATATATTTT	.	TRBJ1-3	TRBV18	.
CATSRVKGADYGYTF	TGTGCCACCAGCAGAGTTAAGGGGGCGGACTATGGCTACACCTTC	TRBD1	TRBJ1-2	TRBV15	once
CATSLQGADYNEQFF	TGTGCCACCAGTTTACAGGGGGCGGACTACAATGAGCAGTTCTTC	TRBD1	TRBJ2-1	TRBV9	few
CASRTDRARNTIYF	TGTGCCAGCAGAACTGACAGGGCTCGAAACACCATATATTTT	TRBD1	TRBJ1-3	TRBV6-8	.
CASSLAGVIDTQYF	TGTGCCAGCAGTCTAGCGGGGGTGATAGATACGCAGTATTTT	TRBD2	TRBJ2-3	TRBV6-8	medium-sized
CASSVVKDTQYF	TGTGCCAGCAGCGTAGTGAAGGACACGCAGTATTTT	.	TRBJ2-3	TRBV9	.
CASSFGQGVQPQHF	TGTGCCAGCAGCTTCGGCCAGGGGGTTCAGCCCCAGCATTTT	TRBD1	TRBJ1-5	TRBV11-3	few
CASNGGASLGANVLTF	TGTGCCAGCAATGGGGGGGCGTCCTTAGGGGCCAACGTCCTGACTTTC	.	TRBJ2-6	TRBV11-3	few
CASSSPGDRDYGYTF	TGTGCCAGCAGCTCTCCGGGGGACAGGGACTATGGCTACACCTTC	TRBD1	TRBJ1-2	TRBV11-3	medium-sized
CASIQGTGSYNEQFF	TGTGCCAGCATCCAAGGTACAGGGTCCTACAATGAGCAGTTCTTC	.	TRBJ2-1	TRBV28	.